The T cell receptor beta chain described here comes from a study of fetal regulatory T cell absence and autoimmunity. V was pared by 4 bases and J by 6 bases, with 11 bases between. Germline-derived CDR1 and CDR2 are SGHRS and YFSETQ. This CDR3 spans 14 amino acids. This clone was seen a few times. Only in-frame clones appear in the TCRdb table, and some are missing; sequencing was by immunoSEQ multiplex PCR. The top ten hold less than 2.5% of the sample, which has about 95,000 clones, about two thirds seen once. This receptor was taken from a male donor with IPEX syndrome. The genes are TRBV5-1 and TRBJ1-6; D gene uncertain. Sequences were obtained from pancreas tissue. CDR3 DNA sequence: TGCGCCAGCAGCGACGGTATTCGTAATTCACCCCTCCACTTT. This gives the protein CASSDGIRNSPLHF.